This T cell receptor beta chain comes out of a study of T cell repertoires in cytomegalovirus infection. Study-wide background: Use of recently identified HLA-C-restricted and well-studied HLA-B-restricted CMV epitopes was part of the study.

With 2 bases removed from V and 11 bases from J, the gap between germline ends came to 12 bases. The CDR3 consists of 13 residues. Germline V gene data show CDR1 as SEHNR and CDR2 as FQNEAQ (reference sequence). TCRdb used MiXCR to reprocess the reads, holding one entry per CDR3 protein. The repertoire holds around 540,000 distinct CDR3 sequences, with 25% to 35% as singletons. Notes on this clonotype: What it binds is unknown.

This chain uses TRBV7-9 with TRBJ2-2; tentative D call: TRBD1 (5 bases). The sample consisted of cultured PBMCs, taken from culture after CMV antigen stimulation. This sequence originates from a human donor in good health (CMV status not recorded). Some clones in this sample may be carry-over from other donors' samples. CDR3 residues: CASSLIPQGELFF. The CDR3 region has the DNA TGTGCCAGCAGCTTAATTCCGCAGGGCGAGCTGTTTTTT.